The next 32 T cell receptor beta chains were all read from a single sample in a study of CD8 T cells in ankylosing spondylitis. TCRdb reanalysed the 5' RACE reads using MiXCR and keeps one entry per CDR3 protein. The table shows fewer than 80,000 distinct CDR3 sequences, with about 5.7% occurring only once. Sample: blood, either unsorted or a sorted T cell fraction (not recorded which). These receptors all come from a male donor with ankylosing spondylitis or in good health (not recorded which).

This clonotype was found many times. The CDR3 nucleotides are TGCAGTGCTCCCGGGACAGGGAACACTGAAGCTTTCTTT. It yields the protein CSAPGTGNTEAFF. The chain carries TRBV20-1 and TRBJ1-1, with 8 bases aligning to TRBD1. Germline V gene sequence: CDR1 DFQATT, CDR2 SNEGSKA (reference sequence). The trim removed 5 bases at V and 1 base at J, leaving 3 bases unmatched. The length of the CDR3 is 13 residues.

This clonotype appeared many times. The chain employs TRBV5-1 and TRBJ1-1, with a weak D call TRBD1 (6 bases). Trimming stripped 4 bases from V and 1 base from J, with 11 bases between. This CDR3 is built from 14 residues. Germline lookup yields CDR1 SGHRS and CDR2 YFSETQ. The CDR3 nucleotides are TGCGCCAGCAGCACGGGACATCGGAACACTGAAGCTTTCTTT. Translation gives CASSTGHRNTEAFF.

This clonotype was counted at least ten times. V is TRBV10-3 and J is TRBJ1-1; TRBD1 matches at 8 bases. CDR1 is ENHRY, CDR2 SYGVKD, per germline. CDR3 length: 15 residues. V lost 3 bases and J lost 7; bases outside the gene matches: 10. The DNA of the CDR3 is TGTGCCATCAGTGACCGGACAGGGCTGGGGGGTGAAGCTTTCTTT. Protein: CAISDRTGLGGEAFF.

This clonotype was detected ten times or more. The CDR3 DNA sequence: TGTGCCAGCAGCTTAGCGGGGGTCACCGGGGAGCTGTTTTTT. It codes for CASSLAGVTGELFF. The gene calls are TRBV7-9 and TRBJ2-2; TRBD1 or TRBD2 may be the D gene (5 bases each). The CDR3 covers 14 residues. Germline CDR1 and CDR2: SEHNR and FQNEAQ (reference sequence). Trimming took 0 bases from V and 4 from J, leaving 6 bases between them.

This clonotype has a count of ten or more. The chain recombines TRBV18 with TRBJ2-2, with a tentative D call TRBD1 (6 bases). Per the germline V gene, CDR1 is KGHSH and CDR2 is LQKENI. The V gene lost 6 bases and the J gene lost 2 bases, with 13 bases spanning the gap. This CDR3 comprises 15 residues. The CDR3 sequence: CASSMMTGNTGELFF. CDR3 coding DNA: TGTGCCAGCTCGATGATGACAGGAAACACCGGGGAGCTGTTTTTT.

This clonotype was observed a handful of times. The V gene is TRBV20-1, the J gene TRBJ2-5, with a possible D match to TRBD1 (8 bases). The CDR3 spans 16 residues. The germline V and J ends were trimmed by 2 bases and 4 bases, with 20 bases remaining between them. Per germline, CDR1 DFQATT and CDR2 SNEGSKA (reference sequence). The CDR3 reads CSARPGQGSGGETQYF. The CDR3 coding sequence is TGCAGTGCTAGACCAGGACAGGGTTCGGGAGGAGAGACCCAGTACTTC.

This clonotype was detected ten times or more. The chain links TRBV7-7 to TRBJ2-1; TRBD2 matches at 11 bases. Germline V gene sequence: CDR1 SSHAT, CDR2 FNYEAQ (reference sequence). J was trimmed by 9 bases and V by 1 base; bases with no gene match: 2. The CDR3 consists of 14 residues. DNA of the CDR3: TGTGCCAGCAGCTTAGGAACTAGCGGGGGTGAGCAGTTCTTC. It yields the protein CASSLGTSGGEQFF.

The rearrangement uses TRBV7-9 and TRBJ2-4; 7 bases line up with TRBD1. The ends lost 5 bases at V and 3 bases at J; junction bases unmatched: 7. CDR1 is SEHNR, CDR2 FQNEAQ, per germline (reference sequence). The CDR3 length is 15 residues. CDR3 nucleotides: TGTGCCAGCAGCGAAGACAGGGTGGGCAAAAACATTCAGTACTTC. Protein product: CASSEDRVGKNIQYF.

With regard to this clonotype: It may be a read error: a sequence one base away is much more abundant. V gene TRBV12-3 or TRBV12-4 combines with J gene TRBJ1-2; D is ambiguous. This CDR3 is 12 amino acids long. Here the CDR3 reads CASSMTNYGHTF. The CDR3 DNA reads as TGTGCCAGCAGTATGACTAACTATGGCCACACCTTC.

This clonotype was picked up many times. The chain recombines TRBV20-1 with TRBJ1-5, with 8 bases lining up with TRBD1. Germline V gene sequence: CDR1 DFQATT, CDR2 SNEGSKA (reference sequence). This CDR3 has 14 residues. V shed 6 bases, J shed 2 bases, and the junction held 6 bases outside the gene matches. The CDR3 protein is CSAHRGTGNQPQHF. The CDR3 bases are TGCAGTGCCCACAGGGGGACGGGCAATCAGCCCCAGCATTTT.

This clonotype showed up many times. Here the CDR3 DNA reads TGTGCCAGCAGTTACAGGACAGCCACAGATACGCAGTATTTT. It codes for CASSYRTATDTQYF. The rearrangement uses TRBV6-5 and TRBJ2-3; tentative D call: TRBD1 (6 bases). The CDR3 runs 14 residues. V was clipped by 2 bases and J by 2 bases, with 8 bases between them. CDR1 and CDR2 (germline): MNHEY, SVGAGI.

This clonotype was recorded at least ten times. The gene calls are TRBV10-2 and TRBJ1-2; TRBD1 might be the D (6 bases). CDR1 is WSHSY, CDR2 SAAADI, per germline. V was cut by 3 bases and J by 5 bases, with 10 bases left in between. The CDR3 totals 13 residues. The CDR3 reads CASSDGDIYGYTF. The CDR3, as DNA: TGCGCCAGCAGTGATGGGGACATATATGGCTACACCTTC.

This clonotype was detected ten times or more. V usage is TRBV28 and J usage is TRBJ1-2, with 7 nucleotides matching TRBD1. V was pared by 5 bases and J by 6 bases, with 9 bases of the junction left unmatched. Germline values: CDR1 MDHEN, CDR2 SYDVKM. This CDR3 is built from 14 residues. CDR3 residues: CASSTNRGRDGYTF. The CDR3 region has the DNA TGTGCCAGCAGTACTAACAGGGGTCGGGATGGCTACACCTTC.

This clonotype was observed many times. The junction and the germline gene differ at one end; a read error may be behind it. The chain joins TRBV7-7 to TRBJ2-2; unclear D gene. There are 14 residues in the CDR3. Germline CDR1 and CDR2: SSHAT and FNYEAQ (reference sequence). The CDR3 DNA follows: TGTGCTAGCAGCACCCCCTTTTCCCCCGGGGAGCTGTTTTTT. Residues: CASSTPFSPGELFF. Together with reference TRBV7-7 and TRBJ2-2, the CDR3 gives the full variable domain: GAGVSQSPRYKVTKRGQDVTLRCDPISSHATLYWYQQALGQGPEFLTYFNYEAQPDKSGLPSDRFSAERPEGSISTLTIQRTEQRDSAMYRCASSTPFSPGELFFGEGSRLTVL.

The table lists this clonotype with many counts. The V and J genes are TRBV27 and TRBJ1-6, with 9 bases lining up with TRBD1. Germline lookup yields CDR1 MNHEY and CDR2 SMNVEV (reference sequence). The CDR3 has 15 amino acids. V gave up 0 bases and J gave up 7 bases; unmatched junction bases: 1. As DNA, the CDR3 is TGTGCCAGCAGTTTATCGGGGACAGGGAATTCACCCCTCCACTTT. Protein product: CASSLSGTGNSPLHF.

This clonotype came up many times. The chain carries TRBV29-1 and TRBJ1-2; possibly TRBD1 for D (5 bases). V lost 7 bases, J lost 8 bases, and 14 bases lay in between. Germline V CDR1 and CDR2: SQVTM, ANQGSEA. CDR3 length: 11 residues. The CDR3 is CSAETWDGYTF. CDR3 in DNA: TGCAGCGCGGAGACATGGGACGGCTACACCTTC.

The sample holds many counts of this clonotype. J is TRBJ2-7 and V is TRBV6-1; no definite D call. Germline-derived CDR1 and CDR2 are MNHNS and SASEGT. The CDR3 spans 17 residues. The V gene lost 5 bases and the J gene lost 2 bases, with 22 bases spanning the gap. CDR3 sequence: CASSTSFDPVVPYEQYF. The DNA for the CDR3 is TGTGCCAGCAGTACCTCCTTCGACCCCGTAGTCCCCTACGAGCAGTACTTC.

In its sample, this clonotype was seen many times. The V gene is TRBV5-1, the J gene TRBJ1-5; D unclear. CDR1 is SGHRS and CDR2 is YFSETQ in the germline V gene. The CDR3 has 14 residues. Trimming stripped 0 bases from V and 7 bases from J, with 11 bases between. The CDR3 sequence is CASSLGEGGQPQHF. The CDR3 bases are TGCGCCAGCAGCTTGGGTGAGGGAGGACAGCCCCAGCATTTT.

In its sample, this clonotype was seen many times. This rearrangement joins TRBV5-1 to TRBJ2-2, with TRBD1 identical over 10 bases. The CDR3 runs to 14 residues. Trimming cost V 4 bases and J 6 bases; bases outside gene matches: 3. CDR1 is SGHRS and CDR2 is YFSETQ in the germline V gene. The CDR3 coding sequence is TGCGCCAGCAGCACGGGACAGGGGCCCGGGGAGCTGTTTTTT. Translating it yields CASSTGQGPGELFF.

This clonotype was found many times. The chain uses TRBV6-2 or TRBV6-3 and TRBJ2-5; D is unclear. This CDR3 region has 11 residues. Trimming stripped 3 bases from V and 5 bases from J, with 4 bases between. Germline lookup yields CDR1 MNHEY and CDR2 SVGEGT. The CDR3 DNA reads TGTGCCAGCAGTTATGACGAGACCCAGTACTTC. Its protein product is CASSYDETQYF.

This clonotype was found many times. The chain couples TRBV3-1 to TRBJ2-7, with D possibly matching TRBD2 (5 bases). V lost 0 bases and J 4 bases, leaving 7 bases between the germline ends. This CDR3 contains 13 residues. Germline V gives CDR1 LGHDT, CDR2 YNNKEL (reference sequence). CDR3 coding DNA: TGTGCCAGCAGCCAAGATCTAGCATACGAGCAGTACTTC. It encodes CASSQDLAYEQYF.

This clonotype was picked up many times. The chain has TRBV2 and TRBJ2-2; D gene unclear. CDR1 and CDR2 (germline): SNHLY, FYNNEI. The CDR3 runs 15 residues. With 2 bases removed from V and 2 bases from J, the gap between germline ends came to 9 bases. CDR3 in amino acids: CASSESEPNTGELFF. Here the CDR3 DNA reads TGTGCCAGCAGTGAATCGGAGCCAAACACCGGGGAGCTGTTTTTT.

The table lists this clonotype with many counts. The rearrangement joins TRBV12-3 or TRBV12-4 to TRBJ2-7, with TRBD1 as a possible D gene (6 bases). This CDR3 spans 15 amino acids. The V gene lost 5 bases and the J gene lost 7 bases, with 21 bases spanning the gap. CDR3 sequence reads: CASSPWTDIRAEQYF. For the CDR3, the DNA is TGTGCCAGCAGTCCTTGGACAGATATCAGAGCGGAGCAGTACTTC.

There are many counts of this clonotype. The chain is built from TRBV7-8 and TRBJ2-7; D is unclear. V was cut by 2 bases and J by 1 base, with 6 bases left in between. Germline V lookup: CDR1 SGHVS, CDR2 FQNEAQ. The CDR3 is 13 amino acids. The CDR3 here is CASSLRVSYEQYF. Here the CDR3 DNA reads TGTGCCAGCAGCTTAAGGGTATCCTACGAGCAGTACTTC.

This clonotype was found many times. The rearrangement uses TRBV5-5 and TRBJ2-3; no clear D gene. The germline V gene has CDR1 SGHKS and CDR2 YYEKEE (reference sequence). There are 12 residues in the CDR3. Trimming pared 1 base from V and 8 bases from J, leaving 8 bases between. The CDR3 loop is CASSLLAGTQYF. The CDR3, as DNA: TGTGCCAGCAGCTTGTTAGCTGGTACGCAGTATTTT.

This clonotype was recorded at least ten times. This sequence joins TRBV5-8 and TRBJ1-1; D uncertain. In germline, CDR1 is SGHTS, CDR2 YDEGEE. Deletions cut 6 bases from V and 6 bases from J, with 12 bases between. The CDR3 runs 12 residues. The CDR3 DNA reads as TGTGCCAGCAACCCCCGTTTTTCTGAAGCTTTCTTT. It codes for CASNPRFSEAFF.

By sample fraction, this clonotype is medium-sized (0.01 to 0.1%). The genes are TRBV20-1 and TRBJ2-3, with D possibly being TRBD1 (6 bases). V was cut by 4 bases and J by 5 bases, with 13 bases left in between. The CDR3 extends over 13 amino acids. Germline V lookup: CDR1 DFQATT, CDR2 SNEGSKA (reference sequence). The CDR3 region has the DNA TGCAGTGCTATACAGGGAGAAAAAGATACGCAGTATTTT. Protein sequence: CSAIQGEKDTQYF.

This clonotype was counted ten times or more. The V call is TRBV15, the J call TRBJ2-1; D gene ambiguous. V lost 1 base and J 8 bases, leaving 18 bases between the germline ends. Germline assignment: CDR1 LNHNV and CDR2 YYDKDF (reference sequence). This CDR3 has 16 amino acids. The CDR3 here is CATSRGGSNVWDEQFF. The CDR3 coding sequence is TGTGCCACCAGCAGAGGTGGTTCGAATGTCTGGGATGAGCAGTTCTTC.

This clonotype was found many times. The chain joins TRBV30 to TRBJ2-7, with D possibly being TRBD1 (5 bases). Trimming removed 2 bases from V and 2 bases from J, with 7 bases in between. The CDR3 extends over 12 amino acids. In germline, CDR1 is GTSNPN, CDR2 SVGIG (reference sequence). CDR3 DNA: TGTGCCTGGAGTACAGGTACCTACGAGCAGTACTTC. Protein product: CAWSTGTYEQYF.

This clonotype has a count of ten or more. The V call is TRBV5-1, the J call TRBJ2-7; D ambiguous. Between the trimmed V and J ends, which lost 1 base and 1 base, there was a span of 6 bases. The CDR3 length is 13 residues. CDR1 is SGHRS, CDR2 YFSETQ, per germline. The CDR3 DNA reads as TGCGCCAGCAGCTTGCAGATTTCCTACGAGCAGTACTTC. Its protein product is CASSLQISYEQYF.

J is TRBJ1-6 and V is TRBV7-2; D is uncertain. Germline V CDR1 and CDR2: SGHTA, FQGNSA. The length of the CDR3 is 14 residues. Trimming took 3 bases from V and 13 from J, leaving 16 bases between them. CDR3 in amino acids: CASSFDSHRSPLHF. CDR3 sequence (DNA): TGTGCCAGCAGCTTCGACTCCCACCGGAGTCCCCTCCACTTT.

This clonotype was seen many times. The chain carries TRBV29-1 and TRBJ2-7; D unclear. The CDR3 covers 11 residues. The V gene lost 4 bases and the J gene lost 10 bases, with 14 bases spanning the gap. Germline CDR1 SQVTM, CDR2 ANQGSEA. This CDR3 reads CSVVDLPTQYF. The CDR3 coding sequence is TGCAGCGTTGTGGATCTACCGACTCAGTACTTC.